Detailed here is one T cell receptor beta chain. This clonotype was seen a handful of times. No antigen is known for it. Per-nucleotide qualities are absent, and no much larger clonotype sits a single base away. V loses 6 bases, J loses 1 base, and the germline ends lie 12 bases apart. From the cysteine through the phenylalanine, the CDR3 covers 14 amino acids. The sequence is cut down to CDR3 DNA, 42 bases in frame from base 1. The germline V gene encodes CDR1 LGHNT and CDR2 FRNRAP. To prepare the library, PCR was applied. Sequenced on an Illumina HiSeq 2500. To reduce PCR and sequencing biases, unique molecular identifiers were incorporated into the TCR beta cDNA libraries. Per 1 to 10 million input T cells, approximately 500,000 cDNA molecules were obtained, such that each molecule approximated one T cell. The patient libraries were prepared and sequenced using the same protocol as the earlier healthy control dataset. Within a given batch, samples were prepared together, multiplexed and sequenced on the same HiSeq lane. Per the authors' processing: MIGEC was used to process the raw barcoded reads, and molecular identifier groups with only a single read were discarded before consensus assembly and CDR3 extraction. VDJtools was used for post-analysis of the clonotype tables, with diversity normalized by down-sampling every dataset to the smallest sample size. To correct batch-related cross-sample contamination, repertoire overlap clustering matched CDR3 amino acid sequences but not nucleotide sequences. Clones were called with MiXCR by TCRdb after fastp trimmed the public reads at Q25, and only in-frame beta chains were retained. Rows are combined by CDR3 protein, so each entry shows the most common genes and DNA. TCRdb's processing, not the study's, gives the V and J calls here. The sample data list hundreds of thousands of distinct CDR3 sequences, and 59% of these were observed just once. The ten largest clonotypes hold about 10% of the sample.

The sample originates from a study of post-analysis software for immune sequencing data (dated by TCRdb to between 2014 and 2017). The study in broad terms: Recorded disease courses included relapsing-remitting, secondary progressive and progressive-relapsing multiple sclerosis, with some patients lacking subtype annotation. Patient repertoires were compared against about a dozen previously published healthy control repertoires from donors aged about 6 to 26 years. A subset of samples was prepared in parallel using single-end sample barcoding, then pooled and co-amplified after Illumina adapter ligation. General conclusions and limits of the study: Patients showed significantly higher frequencies than controls for 4 or 5 TRBV segments, among them TRBV5-6, TRBV5-1 and TRBV20-1. Direct clustering with F measure revealed strong co-clustering of samples prepared in the same batch, which led to a batch-effect correction. Normalized Chao1 diversity was significantly lower in multiple sclerosis patients than controls, suggesting substantial peripheral T-cell clonal expansion. The multiple sclerosis patient group was slightly younger than the control group.

TCR beta repertoires were profiled from peripheral blood of roughly 13 young patients with multiple sclerosis to demonstrate the VDJtools post-analysis software. The multiple sclerosis patients were children and adolescents between about 6 and 16 years of age. The rearranged segments are TRBV12-5 and TRBJ2-5; the D region possibly corresponds to TRBD1 (6 bases align). Sequenced sample: blood. The sequence derives from a girl under 10 years old with multiple sclerosis. The DNA sequence is as follows: TGTGCTAGTGGCCAAGACAGGTTCCAAGAGACCCAGTACTTC. It codes for CASGQDRFQETQYF. The variable domain in full, with residues beyond the CDR3 obtained from the reference TRBV12-5 and TRBJ2-5 genes, is DARVTQTPRHKVTEMGQEVTMRCQPILGHNTVFWYRQTMMQGLELLAYFRNRAPLDDSGMPKDRFSAEMPDATLATLKIQPSEPRDSAVYFCASGQDRFQETQYFGPGTRLLVL.